These T cell receptor beta chains were read from a single sample in a study of shared clonotypes between healthy human individuals. Using immunoSEQ multiplex PCR, the repertoire was profiled, and TCRdb retains in-frame clones only, with some absent. The sample consists of approximately 2.4 million clones, approximately 94% of them appearing once. The sequenced material came from naive CD4+ T cells sorted from blood. Every receptor here comes from a man between 18 and 35 years old in good health. The CDR3 runs from the conserved cysteine through the conserved F or W. Each record gives: J gene, V gene, clone size, D gene, CDR3 length, CDR3 protein, CDR3 DNA. A D gene is named only where the DNA matches it firmly. Size is stated for part of the rows, as once, few or many counts, or as a class when the clone is expanded.

j_call: TRBJ2-7
v_call: TRBV9
clone_size: -
d_call: -
cdr3_length: 19
cdr3_aa: CASSVDSPRASSNSYEQYF
cdr3_nt: TGTGCCAGCAGCGTAGATTCCCCCCGGGCCAGCTCAAACTCCTACGAGCAGTACTTC

j_call: TRBJ2-2
v_call: TRBV10-3
clone_size: -
d_call: -
cdr3_length: 14
cdr3_aa: CAAQGGVNTGELFF
cdr3_nt: TGTGCCGCCCAGGGGGGGGTGAACACCGGGGAGCTGTTTTTT

j_call: TRBJ2-1
v_call: TRBV5-1
clone_size: once
d_call: TRBD2
cdr3_length: 17
cdr3_aa: CASSSSLTSGGNNEQFF
cdr3_nt: TGCGCCAGCAGCTCATCCCTAACCAGCGGGGGGAACAATGAGCAGTTCTTC

j_call: TRBJ1-2
v_call: TRBV6-6
clone_size: -
d_call: -
cdr3_length: 14
cdr3_aa: CASSSYMGSYGYTF
cdr3_nt: TGTGCCAGCAGTTCATACATGGGAAGCTATGGCTACACCTTC

j_call: TRBJ1-5
v_call: TRBV30
clone_size: -
d_call: TRBD1
cdr3_length: 17
cdr3_aa: CAWSVGTGVKSNQPQHF
cdr3_nt: TGTGCCTGGAGTGTTGGGACAGGGGTGAAAAGCAATCAGCCCCAGCATTTT

j_call: TRBJ1-1
v_call: TRBV6-6
clone_size: -
d_call: -
cdr3_length: 11
cdr3_aa: CASSRNTEAFF
cdr3_nt: TGTGCCAGCAGTCGTAACACTGAAGCTTTCTTT

j_call: TRBJ2-2
v_call: TRBV5-6
clone_size: -
d_call: -
cdr3_length: 12
cdr3_aa: CASSFATGELFF
cdr3_nt: TGTGCCAGCAGCTTTGCCACCGGGGAGCTGTTTTTT

j_call: TRBJ1-1
v_call: TRBV7-8
clone_size: -
d_call: TRBD1
cdr3_length: 16
cdr3_aa: CASSSFYRGESTEAFF
cdr3_nt: TGTGCCAGCAGCTCCTTTTACAGGGGGGAAAGCACTGAAGCTTTCTTT

j_call: TRBJ2-2
v_call: TRBV4-1
clone_size: once
d_call: -
cdr3_length: 17
cdr3_aa: CASSQEVGSGNTGELFF
cdr3_nt: TGCGCCAGCAGCCAAGAGGTCGGTAGCGGCAACACCGGGGAGCTGTTTTTT

j_call: TRBJ2-7
v_call: TRBV10-2
clone_size: -
d_call: -
cdr3_length: 13
cdr3_aa: CASCKGATYEQYF
cdr3_nt: TGCGCCAGCTGTAAAGGGGCCACTTACGAGCAGTACTTC

j_call: TRBJ1-5
v_call: TRBV6-6
clone_size: -
d_call: TRBD1
cdr3_length: 15
cdr3_aa: CASSYSETGNQPQHF
cdr3_nt: TGTGCCAGCAGTTACTCGGAGACAGGGAACCAGCCCCAGCATTTT

j_call: TRBJ1-2
v_call: TRBV7-2
clone_size: -
d_call: TRBD1
cdr3_length: 15
cdr3_aa: CASSIRQGAYVGYTF
cdr3_nt: TGTGCCAGCAGCATCCGGCAGGGGGCTTATGTTGGCTACACCTTC

j_call: TRBJ1-1
v_call: TRBV7-8
clone_size: -
d_call: TRBD1
cdr3_length: 16
cdr3_aa: CASSSTRQGKNTEAFF
cdr3_nt: TGTGCCAGCAGCTCTACTCGACAGGGAAAGAACACTGAAGCTTTCTTT

j_call: TRBJ2-3
v_call: TRBV7-9
clone_size: -
d_call: -
cdr3_length: 12
cdr3_aa: CASTLGGDTQYF
cdr3_nt: TGTGCCAGCACTCTAGGAGGGGATACGCAGTATTTT

j_call: TRBJ2-5
v_call: TRBV5-1
clone_size: once
d_call: -
cdr3_length: 15
cdr3_aa: CASSNGEGGQETQYF
cdr3_nt: TGCGCCAGCAGCAATGGTGAGGGAGGCCAAGAGACCCAGTACTTC

j_call: TRBJ1-6
v_call: TRBV7-9
clone_size: -
d_call: -
cdr3_length: 14
cdr3_aa: CASLADTINSPLHF
cdr3_nt: TGTGCCAGCTTGGCAGATACTATTAATTCACCCCTCCACTTT

j_call: TRBJ2-3
v_call: TRBV10-2
clone_size: -
d_call: -
cdr3_length: 14
cdr3_aa: CASSRLNAADTQYF
cdr3_nt: TGCGCCAGCAGCCGCCTCAATGCGGCGGATACGCAGTATTTT

j_call: TRBJ2-7
v_call: TRBV9
clone_size: -
d_call: -
cdr3_length: 13
cdr3_aa: CASSVDSAYEQYF
cdr3_nt: TGTGCCAGCAGCGTAGACTCCGCCTACGAGCAGTACTTC

j_call: TRBJ2-3
v_call: TRBV5-1
clone_size: -
d_call: -
cdr3_length: 18
cdr3_aa: CASSLGQGGITSTDTQYF
cdr3_nt: TGCGCCAGCAGCTTGGGACAGGGAGGGATTACTAGCACAGATACGCAGTATTTT

j_call: TRBJ1-5
v_call: TRBV28
clone_size: -
d_call: -
cdr3_length: 12
cdr3_aa: CASRPYLGPQHF
cdr3_nt: TGTGCCAGCAGGCCGTATTTGGGGCCCCAGCATTTT